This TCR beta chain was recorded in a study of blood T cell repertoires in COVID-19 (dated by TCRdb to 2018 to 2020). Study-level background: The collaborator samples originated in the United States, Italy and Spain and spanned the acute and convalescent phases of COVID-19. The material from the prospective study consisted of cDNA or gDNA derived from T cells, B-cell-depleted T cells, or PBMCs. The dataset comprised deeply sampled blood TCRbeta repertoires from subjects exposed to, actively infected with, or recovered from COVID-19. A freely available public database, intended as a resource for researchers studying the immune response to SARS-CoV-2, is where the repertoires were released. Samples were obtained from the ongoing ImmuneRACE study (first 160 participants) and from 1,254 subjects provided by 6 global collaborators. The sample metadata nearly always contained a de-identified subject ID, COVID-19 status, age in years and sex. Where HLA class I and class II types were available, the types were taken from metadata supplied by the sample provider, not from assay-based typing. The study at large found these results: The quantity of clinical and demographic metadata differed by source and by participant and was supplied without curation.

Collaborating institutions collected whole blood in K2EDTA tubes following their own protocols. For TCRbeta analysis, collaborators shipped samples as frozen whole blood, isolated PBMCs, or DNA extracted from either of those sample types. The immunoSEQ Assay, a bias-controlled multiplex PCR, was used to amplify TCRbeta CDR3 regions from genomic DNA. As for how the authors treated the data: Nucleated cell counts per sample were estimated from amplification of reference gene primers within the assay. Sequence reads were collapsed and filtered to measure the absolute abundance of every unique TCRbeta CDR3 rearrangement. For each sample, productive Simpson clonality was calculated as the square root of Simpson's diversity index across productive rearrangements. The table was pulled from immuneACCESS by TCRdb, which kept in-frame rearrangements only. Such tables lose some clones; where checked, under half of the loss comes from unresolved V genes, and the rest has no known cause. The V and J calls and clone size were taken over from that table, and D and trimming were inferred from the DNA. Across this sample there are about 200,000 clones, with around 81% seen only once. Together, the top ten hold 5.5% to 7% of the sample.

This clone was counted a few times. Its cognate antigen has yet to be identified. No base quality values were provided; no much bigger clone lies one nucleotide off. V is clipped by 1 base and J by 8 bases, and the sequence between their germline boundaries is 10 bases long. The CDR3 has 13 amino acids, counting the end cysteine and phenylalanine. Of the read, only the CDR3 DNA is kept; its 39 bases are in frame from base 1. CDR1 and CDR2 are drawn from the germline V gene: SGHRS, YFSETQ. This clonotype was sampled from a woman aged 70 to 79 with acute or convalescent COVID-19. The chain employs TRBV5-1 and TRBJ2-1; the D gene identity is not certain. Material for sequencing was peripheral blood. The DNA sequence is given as TGCGCCAGCAGCTTGATCCCCCAGGATGAGCAGTTCTTC. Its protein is CASSLIPQDEQFF.